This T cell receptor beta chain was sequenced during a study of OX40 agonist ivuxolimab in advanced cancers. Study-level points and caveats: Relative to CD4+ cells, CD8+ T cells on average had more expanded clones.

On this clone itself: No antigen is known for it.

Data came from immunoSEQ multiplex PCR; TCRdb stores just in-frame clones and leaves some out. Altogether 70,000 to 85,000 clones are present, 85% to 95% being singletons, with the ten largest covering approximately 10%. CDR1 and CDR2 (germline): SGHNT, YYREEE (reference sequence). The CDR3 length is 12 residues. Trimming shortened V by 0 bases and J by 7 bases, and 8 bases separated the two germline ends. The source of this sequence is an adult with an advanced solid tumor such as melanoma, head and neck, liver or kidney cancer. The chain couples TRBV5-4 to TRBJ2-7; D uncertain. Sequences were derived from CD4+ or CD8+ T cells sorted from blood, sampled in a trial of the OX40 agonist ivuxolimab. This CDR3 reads CASSLGDLEQYF. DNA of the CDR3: TGTGCCAGCAGCTTGGGGGATCTTGAGCAGTACTTC.